Listed here are 23 T cell receptor beta chains from one sample, sequenced in a study of T-cell memory formation after mild COVID-19. TCRdb recomputed calls from the 5' RACE reads with MiXCR, one row per CDR3 protein. The sample lists approximately 440,000 distinct CDR3 sequences; around 20% were seen once. Sequenced: PBMCs or a T cell subset sorted from them (not recorded which). The receptors stem from an adult woman who had mild COVID-19 (a few samples of this study predate the infection). Cell type and time point are not known.

The V and J genes are TRBV7-9 and TRBJ2-1; the D call may be TRBD1 or TRBD2 (5 bases each). The germline V and J ends were trimmed by 5 bases and 6 bases, with 11 bases remaining between them. The CDR3 spans 13 residues. CDR1 SEHNR and CDR2 FQNEAQ come from the germline V gene (reference sequence). CDR3 nucleotides: TGTGCCAGCAGCCATTCGGGGACCAATGAGCAGTTCTTC. Protein product: CASSHSGTNEQFF.

CDR3 loop: CASSLEWLAGNTQYF. The DNA for the CDR3 is TGTGCCAGCAGCTTAGAGTGGCTAGCGGGGAATACGCAGTATTTT. This sequence joins TRBV7-6 and TRBJ2-3, with 9 bases identical to TRBD2. CDR1 and CDR2 (germline): SGHVS, FNYEAQ. The V and J ends lost 1 base and 7 bases, in that order; junction bases with no gene match: 6. The CDR3 extends over 15 amino acids.

Only a few counts were recorded for this clonotype. The genes are TRBV18 and TRBJ2-5; unclear D gene. CDR3 length: 15 residues. Germline CDR1 is KGHSH and CDR2 is LQKENI. V was cut by 3 bases and J by 6 bases, with 17 bases left in between. The CDR3 nucleotides read TGTGCCAGCTCACCTGCTAACCGAGGTGATCAGACCCAGTACTTC. Translation gives CASSPANRGDQTQYF.

This clonotype was seen a few times. The chain uses TRBV5-1 and TRBJ2-1; a weak D match, TRBD2 (7 bases). Trimming left V 2 bases short and J 2 bases short, with 11 bases between. The CDR3 runs 15 residues. In germline, CDR1 is SGHRS, CDR2 YFSETQ. DNA of the CDR3: TGCGCCAGCAGCTTTGGGGGGGGCCCCTACAATGAGCAGTTCTTC. Protein sequence: CASSFGGGPYNEQFF. Variable domain in full (rest from reference TRBV5-1 and TRBJ2-1): KAGVTQTPRYLIKTRGQQVTLSCSPISGHRSVSWYQQTPGQGLQFLFEYFSETQRNKGNFPGRFSGRQFSNSRSEMNVSTLELGDSALYLCASSFGGGPYNEQFFGPGTRLTVL.

There are a few counts of this clonotype. This sequence joins TRBV6-2 or TRBV6-3 and TRBJ2-7; perhaps TRBD2 as D (5 bases). V lost 5 bases and J lost 6, with 8 bases in between. Germline V gives CDR1 MNHEY, CDR2 SVGEGT. The CDR3 has 11 amino acids. In DNA, the CDR3 is TGTGCCAGCAGTACTAGTTCCGAGCAGTACTTC. The encoded protein is CASSTSSEQYF.

This chain links TRBV7-2 with TRBJ1-5, with D possibly matching TRBD1 (6 bases). Trimming took off 1 base at V and 7 bases at J, with 14 bases between the two ends. The CDR3 is 15 residues long. Germline V gene sequence: CDR1 SGHTA, CDR2 FQGNSA. CDR3 region: CASSLEGPGGQPQHF. The CDR3, as DNA: TGTGCCAGCAGCTTAGAAGGGCCGGGGGGCCAGCCCCAGCATTTT.

This clonotype was observed at least ten times. This rearrangement joins TRBV20-1 to TRBJ2-5; D not certain. Germline CDR1 and CDR2: DFQATT and SNEGSKA (reference sequence). V was cut by 2 bases and J by 4 bases, with 11 bases left in between. CDR3 length: 13 amino acids. The chain's CDR3 is CSARPLGGETQYF. The CDR3 DNA reads TGCAGTGCTAGACCGCTCGGTGGAGAGACCCAGTACTTC.

This clonotype was seen only a few times. The rearrangement joins TRBV20-1 to TRBJ2-1, with TRBD2 identical over 8 bases. CDR1 is DFQATT, CDR2 SNEGSKA, per germline (reference sequence). The CDR3 length is 15 residues. The V segment lost 5 bases and the J segment 4 bases; nucleotides outside the gene matches: 10. The DNA of the CDR3 is TGCAGTGCTCGTAGGACTAGCAACCTTTACAATGAGCAGTTCTTC. Protein: CSARRTSNLYNEQFF.

This clonotype has at least ten counts. The chain links TRBV7-9 to TRBJ2-1; D gene unclear. Between the trimmed V and J ends, which lost 5 bases and 6 bases, there was a span of 8 bases. The CDR3 runs 12 residues. Germline assignment: CDR1 SEHNR and CDR2 FQNEAQ (reference sequence). CDR3 protein: CASSPVTNEQFF. The CDR3 DNA follows: TGTGCCAGCAGCCCCGTCACCAATGAGCAGTTCTTC.

As DNA, the CDR3 is TGTGCCAGCAGAAGGCCAGCCACAGATACGCAGTATTTT. Translated: CASRRPATDTQYF. This rearrangement joins TRBV6-5 to TRBJ2-3; D is uncertain. V lost 6 bases and J lost 2, with 9 bases in between. The CDR3 runs 13 residues. From germline, CDR1 is MNHEY and CDR2 SVGAGI.

The J gene is TRBJ2-1, the V gene TRBV9, with 7 bases fitting TRBD1. CDR3 length: 14 amino acids. V lost 4 bases and J lost 9; bases outside the gene matches: 10. CDR1 and CDR2 (germline): SGDLS, YYNGEE. CDR3 nucleotides: TGTGCCAGCAGCATGACGACAGGGTACGCTGAGCAGTTCTTC. Its protein product is CASSMTTGYAEQFF.

This clonotype has more than one count but fewer than ten. The gene calls are TRBV5-1 and TRBJ1-3, with D perhaps TRBD1 (5 bases). With 1 base removed from V and 1 base from J, the gap between germline ends came to 15 bases. The germline V gene encodes CDR1 SGHRS and CDR2 YFSETQ. The CDR3 covers 17 residues. The CDR3: CASSLQGPGTSGNTIYF. The CDR3 DNA sequence: TGCGCCAGCAGCTTGCAGGGACCGGGAACGTCTGGAAACACCATATATTTT. The variable domain in full, completed from reference TRBV5-1 and TRBJ1-3, reads KAGVTQTPRYLIKTRGQQVTLSCSPISGHRSVSWYQQTPGQGLQFLFEYFSETQRNKGNFPGRFSGRQFSNSRSEMNVSTLELGDSALYLCASSLQGPGTSGNTIYFGEGSWLTVV.

V gene TRBV19 combines with J gene TRBJ2-7; D gene ambiguous. V lost 4 bases and J 3 bases, leaving 7 bases between the germline ends. CDR3 size: 12 residues. Germline assignment: CDR1 LNHDA and CDR2 SQIVND (reference sequence). CDR3 protein: CASSRNLYEQYF. CDR3 nucleotides: TGTGCCAGTAGTAGAAACCTCTACGAGCAGTACTTC. The variable domain in full, completed from reference TRBV19 and TRBJ2-7, reads DGGITQSPKYLFRKEGQNVTLSCEQNLNHDAMYWYRQDPGQGLRLIYYSQIVNDFQKGDIAEGYSVSREKKESFPLTVTSAQKNPTAFYLCASSRNLYEQYFGPGTRLTVT.

The chain combines TRBV2 with TRBJ1-1; perhaps TRBD1 as D (5 bases). The CDR3 is 14 residues long. Trimming stripped 1 base from V and 5 bases from J, with 11 bases between. Germline values: CDR1 SNHLY, CDR2 FYNNEI. The CDR3 DNA follows: TGTGCCAGCAGTGAAGAACTGGGGCTGACTGAAGCTTTCTTT. Its translation is CASSEELGLTEAFF.

The CDR3 nucleotides read TGCAGCGCCCGGAGGTCTGAGGGAGATACGCAGTATTTT. Encoded protein: CSARRSEGDTQYF. The V gene is TRBV29-1, the J gene TRBJ2-3, with D possibly matching TRBD2 (5 bases). Trimming took off 7 bases at V and 5 bases at J, with 16 bases between the two ends. Germline V gene lookup returns CDR1 SQVTM and CDR2 ANQGSEA. This CDR3 is 13 amino acids long.

The chain combines TRBV6-5 with TRBJ1-2; D perhaps matches TRBD1 (5 bases). The V end was cut by 0 bases, the J end by 2 bases, with 7 bases between. The CDR3 totals 14 residues. Germline V CDR1 and CDR2: MNHEY, SVGAGI. The CDR3 is CASSYSGPNYGYTF. CDR3 DNA sequence: TGTGCCAGCAGTTACTCGGGGCCGAACTATGGCTACACCTTC.

This clonotype came up a few times. The gene calls are TRBV20-1 and TRBJ2-7; 10 positions match TRBD1. V lost 0 bases, J lost 2 bases, and 4 bases stayed unmatched. The CDR3 covers 15 residues. Germline V CDR1 and CDR2: DFQATT, SNEGSKA (reference sequence). In DNA form, the CDR3 reads TGCAGTGCTAGAGATCGGGACAGGGGTGCCTACGAGCAGTACTTC. Amino acid sequence: CSARDRDRGAYEQYF.

The V call is TRBV5-1, the J call TRBJ2-3, with D possibly matching TRBD1 (5 bases). The ends were cut back, 4 bases at V and 0 bases at J, with 12 bases in the middle. Germline CDR1 SGHRS, CDR2 YFSETQ. The CDR3 runs 15 residues. In DNA, the CDR3 is TGCGCCAGCAGCCCTGGACATGCTAGCACAGATACGCAGTATTTT. Protein product: CASSPGHASTDTQYF.

The chain is built from TRBV6-6 and TRBJ2-7, with 14 nucleotides matching TRBD2. CDR1 and CDR2 from the germline V gene are MNHNY and SVGAGI (reference sequence). The CDR3 extends over 16 amino acids. Trimming removed 6 bases from V and 3 bases from J; junction bases left unmatched: 7. CDR3 nucleotides: TGTGCCAGCAGCCCCCAGGGGACTAGCGGGAGCTACGAGCAGTACTTC. The encoded protein is CASSPQGTSGSYEQYF.

The genes are TRBV6-5 and TRBJ2-1, with D possibly being TRBD2 (7 bases). V dropped 0 bases and J dropped 6 bases, with 12 bases sitting between them. Looked up from germline, CDR1 is MNHEY and CDR2 is SVGAGI. The CDR3 consists of 15 residues. CDR3 residues: CASSYSWGGSNEQFF. DNA of the CDR3: TGTGCCAGCAGTTACTCGTGGGGGGGCTCCAATGAGCAGTTCTTC.

This chain links TRBV5-1 with TRBJ1-1, with D tentatively TRBD1 (6 bases). V dropped 4 bases and J dropped 3 bases, with 19 bases sitting between them. This CDR3 region has 16 residues. Germline V gene data show CDR1 as SGHRS and CDR2 as YFSETQ. The CDR3 spells CASSVGTRVVDTEAFF. CDR3 coding DNA: TGCGCCAGCAGCGTCGGGACACGGGTGGTGGACACTGAAGCTTTCTTT. The complete variable domain, with remaining parts taken from reference TRBV5-1 and TRBJ1-1, reads KAGVTQTPRYLIKTRGQQVTLSCSPISGHRSVSWYQQTPGQGLQFLFEYFSETQRNKGNFPGRFSGRQFSNSRSEMNVSTLELGDSALYLCASSVGTRVVDTEAFFGQGTRLTVV.

The chain combines TRBV27 with TRBJ2-1; TRBD1 aligns across 8 bases. Germline V gene sequence: CDR1 MNHEY, CDR2 SMNVEV (reference sequence). Losses at the gene ends were 7 bases for V and 1 base for J; bases not matched to a gene: 12. The length of the CDR3 is 17 residues. The CDR3 sequence is CASNPNRGKRSYNEQFF. The CDR3 DNA follows: TGTGCCAGCAACCCGAACAGGGGGAAAAGGTCCTACAATGAGCAGTTCTTC.

The chain couples TRBV10-3 to TRBJ2-5; D is unclear. V lost 2 bases and J lost 5, with 9 bases in between. This CDR3 has 13 residues. The V gene's germline CDR1 is ENHRY and CDR2 SYGVKD. This CDR3 reads CAISEGEWETQYF. The CDR3, as DNA: TGTGCCATCAGTGAGGGGGAATGGGAGACCCAGTACTTC.